Listed below are T cell receptor beta chains from one sample, sequenced in a study of shared clonotypes between healthy human individuals. The table came from immunoSEQ multiplex PCR; TCRdb's copy has only in-frame clones and leaves some out. The table has around 700,000 clones, around two thirds seen once. The specimen was memory CD4+ T cells sorted from blood. Source of these receptors: a woman younger than 45 in good health. Both conserved end residues are part of each CDR3. A D gene is named only where the DNA matches it firmly. Some rows have no size entry. The others give once, few or many, or a class for an expanded clone.

j_call v_call clone_size d_call cdr3_aa cdr3_nt
TRBJ1-3 TRBV7-9 NA NA CASSSPQSAGNTIYF TGTGCCAGCAGCTCACCACAGAGTGCTGGAAACACCATATATTTT
TRBJ2-3 TRBV5-1 few NA CASRDGRSGSTDTQYF TGCGCCAGCAGAGACGGCCGTAGCGGATCCACAGATACGCAGTATTTT
TRBJ2-1 TRBV19 NA TRBD2 CATAPGLAGVRSYNEQFF TGTGCCACCGCTCCGGGACTAGCGGGAGTCCGCTCCTACAATGAGCAGTTCTTC
TRBJ1-5 TRBV29-1 once NA CSVLQGGNQPQHF TGCAGCGTTTTACAGGGAGGCAATCAGCCCCAGCATTTT
TRBJ2-1 TRBV11-1 NA NA CASSYSGSNSYNEQFF TGTGCCAGCAGCTACAGCGGATCTAACTCCTACAATGAGCAGTTCTTC
TRBJ1-1 TRBV6-6 NA NA CASSYGEGNTEAFF TGTGCCAGCAGTTACGGGGAGGGGAACACTGAAGCTTTCTTT
TRBJ2-1 TRBV18 NA NA CASSPPSGAGEQFF TGTGCCAGCTCACCCCCGTCCGGGGCCGGTGAGCAGTTCTTC
TRBJ1-2 TRBV18 NA NA CASSPYGVNYGYTF TGTGCCAGCTCACCCTACGGAGTTAACTATGGCTACACCTTC
TRBJ1-5 TRBV7-9 NA NA CASSLSGSGNQPQHF TGTGCCAGCAGCTTATCAGGGTCCGGGAATCAGCCCCAGCATTTT
TRBJ2-5 TRBV11-2 NA TRBD2 CASSDRLAGVAETQYF TGTGCCAGCAGCGATCGACTAGCGGGAGTAGCAGAGACCCAGTACTTC
TRBJ2-7 TRBV18 NA TRBD1 CASSLGQGPYEQYF TGTGCCAGCTCGCTGGGACAGGGGCCCTACGAGCAGTACTTC
TRBJ2-3 TRBV6-5 NA TRBD2 CASSYSGGPTDTQYF TGTGCCAGCAGTTACTCGGGAGGGCCCACAGATACGCAGTATTTT
TRBJ2-1 TRBV11-2 NA NA CASSLTRGVEQFF TGTGCCAGCAGCTTGACCAGGGGGGTTGAGCAGTTCTTC